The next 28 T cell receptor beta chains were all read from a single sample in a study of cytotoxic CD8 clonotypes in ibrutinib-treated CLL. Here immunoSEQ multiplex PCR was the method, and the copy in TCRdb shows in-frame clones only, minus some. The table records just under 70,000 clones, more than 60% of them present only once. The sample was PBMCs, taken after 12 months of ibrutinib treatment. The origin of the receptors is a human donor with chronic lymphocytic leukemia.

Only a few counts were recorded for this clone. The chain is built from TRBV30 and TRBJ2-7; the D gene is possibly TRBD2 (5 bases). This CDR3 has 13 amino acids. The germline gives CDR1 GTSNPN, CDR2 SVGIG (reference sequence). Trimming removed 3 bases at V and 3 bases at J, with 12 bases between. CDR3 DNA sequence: TGTGCCTGGAGCCCCCCTCGGGGCTACGAGCAGTACTTC. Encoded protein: CAWSPPRGYEQYF.

As DNA, the CDR3 is TGTGCCAGCATCGGGACACACTACAATGAGCAGTTCTTC. Translated, it gives CASIGTHYNEQFF. The genes are TRBV6-1 and TRBJ2-1; maybe TRBD1 (6 bases). Germline loops: CDR1 MNHNS, CDR2 SASEGT. The CDR3 contains 13 residues. The ends were cut back, 7 bases at V and 3 bases at J, with 10 bases in the middle.

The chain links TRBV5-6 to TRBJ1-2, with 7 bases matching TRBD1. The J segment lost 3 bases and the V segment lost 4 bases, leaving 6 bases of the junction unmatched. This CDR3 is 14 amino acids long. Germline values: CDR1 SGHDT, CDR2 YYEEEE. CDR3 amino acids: CASSKNRGYYGYTF. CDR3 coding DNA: TGTGCCAGCAGCAAAAACAGGGGCTACTATGGCTACACCTTC.

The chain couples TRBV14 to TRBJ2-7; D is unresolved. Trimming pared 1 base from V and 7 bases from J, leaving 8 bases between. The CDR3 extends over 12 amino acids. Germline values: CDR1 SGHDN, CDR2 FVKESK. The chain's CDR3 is CASSQVAREQYF. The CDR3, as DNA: TGTGCCAGCAGCCAAGTGGCTCGGGAGCAGTACTTC.

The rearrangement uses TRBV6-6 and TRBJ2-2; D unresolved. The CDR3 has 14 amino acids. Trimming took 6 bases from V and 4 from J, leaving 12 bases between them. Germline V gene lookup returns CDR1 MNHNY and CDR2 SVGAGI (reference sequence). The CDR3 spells CASSAVGVTGELFF. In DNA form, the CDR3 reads TGTGCCAGCAGCGCCGTTGGTGTCACCGGGGAGCTGTTTTTT.

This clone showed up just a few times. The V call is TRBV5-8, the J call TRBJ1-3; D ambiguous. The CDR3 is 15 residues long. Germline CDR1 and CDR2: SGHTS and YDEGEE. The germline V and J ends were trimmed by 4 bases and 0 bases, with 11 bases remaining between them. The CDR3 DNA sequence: TGTGCCAGCAGCGATACATGGGGCTCTGGAAACACCATATATTTT. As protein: CASSDTWGSGNTIYF.

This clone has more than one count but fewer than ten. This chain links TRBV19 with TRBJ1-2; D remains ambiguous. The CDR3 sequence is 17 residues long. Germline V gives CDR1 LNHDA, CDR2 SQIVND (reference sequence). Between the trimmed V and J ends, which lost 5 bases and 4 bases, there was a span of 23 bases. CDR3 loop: CASSPPQGPERAYGYTF. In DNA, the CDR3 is TGTGCCAGTAGTCCACCTCAAGGGCCAGAAAGGGCCTATGGCTACACCTTC.

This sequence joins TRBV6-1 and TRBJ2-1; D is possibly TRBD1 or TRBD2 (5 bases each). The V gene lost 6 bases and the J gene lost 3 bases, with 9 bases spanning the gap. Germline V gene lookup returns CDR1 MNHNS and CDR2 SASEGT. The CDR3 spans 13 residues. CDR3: CASSRDGYNEQFF. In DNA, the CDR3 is TGTGCCAGCAGCCGGGACGGCTACAATGAGCAGTTCTTC.

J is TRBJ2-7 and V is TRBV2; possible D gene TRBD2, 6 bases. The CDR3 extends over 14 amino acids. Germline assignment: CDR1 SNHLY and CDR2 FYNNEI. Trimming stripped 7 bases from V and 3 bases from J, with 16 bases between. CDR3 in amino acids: CASISQGGVYEQYF. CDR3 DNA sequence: TGTGCCAGCATTTCCCAGGGAGGCGTCTACGAGCAGTACTTC. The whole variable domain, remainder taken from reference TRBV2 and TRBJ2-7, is EPEVTQTPSHQVTQMGQEVILRCVPISNHLYFYWYRQILGQKVEFLVSFYNNEISEKSEIFDDQFSVERPDGSNFTLKIRSTKLEDSAMYFCASISQGGVYEQYFGPGTRLTVT.

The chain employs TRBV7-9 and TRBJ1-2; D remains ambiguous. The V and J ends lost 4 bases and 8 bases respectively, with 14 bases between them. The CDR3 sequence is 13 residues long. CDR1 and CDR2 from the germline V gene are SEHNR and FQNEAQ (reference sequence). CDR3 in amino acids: CASSSRDGQGYTF. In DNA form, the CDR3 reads TGTGCCAGCAGCTCGAGAGATGGTCAGGGCTACACCTTC.

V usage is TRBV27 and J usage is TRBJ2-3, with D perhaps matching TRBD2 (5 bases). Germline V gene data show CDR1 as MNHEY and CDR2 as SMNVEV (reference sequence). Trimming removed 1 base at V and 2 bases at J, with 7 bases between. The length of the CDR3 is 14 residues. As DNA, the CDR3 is TGTGCCAGCAGTTTATGGGGAGACACAGATACGCAGTATTTT. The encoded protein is CASSLWGDTDTQYF.

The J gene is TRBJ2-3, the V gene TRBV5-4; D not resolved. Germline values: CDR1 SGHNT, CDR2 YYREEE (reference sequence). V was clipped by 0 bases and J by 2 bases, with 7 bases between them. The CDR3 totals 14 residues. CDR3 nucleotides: TGTGCCAGCAGCTTGGGGGTAGACACAGATACGCAGTATTTT. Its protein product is CASSLGVDTDTQYF.

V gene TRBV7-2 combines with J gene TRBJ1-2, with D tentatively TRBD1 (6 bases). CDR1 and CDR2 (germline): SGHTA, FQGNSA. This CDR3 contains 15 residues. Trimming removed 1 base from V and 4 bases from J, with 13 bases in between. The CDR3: CASSLGPTGTYGYTF. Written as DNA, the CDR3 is TGTGCCAGCAGCTTAGGACCGACAGGAACCTATGGCTACACCTTC.

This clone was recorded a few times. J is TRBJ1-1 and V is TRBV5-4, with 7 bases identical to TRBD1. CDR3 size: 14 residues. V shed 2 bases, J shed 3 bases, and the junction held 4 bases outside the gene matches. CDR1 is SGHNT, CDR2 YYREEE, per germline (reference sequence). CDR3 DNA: TGTGCCAGCAGCTTTGACAGGGCATACACTGAAGCTTTCTTT. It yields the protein CASSFDRAYTEAFF.

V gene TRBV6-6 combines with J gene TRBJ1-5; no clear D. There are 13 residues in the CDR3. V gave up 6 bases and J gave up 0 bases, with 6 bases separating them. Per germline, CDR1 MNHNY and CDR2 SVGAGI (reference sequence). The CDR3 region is CASSYVSNQPQHF. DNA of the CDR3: TGTGCCAGCAGCTATGTTAGCAATCAGCCCCAGCATTTT.

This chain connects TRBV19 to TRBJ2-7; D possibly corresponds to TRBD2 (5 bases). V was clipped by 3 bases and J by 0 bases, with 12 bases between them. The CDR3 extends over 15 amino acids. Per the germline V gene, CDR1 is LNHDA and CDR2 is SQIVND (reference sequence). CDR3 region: CASSIVSGNSYEQYF. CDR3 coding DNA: TGTGCCAGTAGTATCGTTTCCGGGAACTCCTACGAGCAGTACTTC. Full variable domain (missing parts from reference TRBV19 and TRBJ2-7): DGGITQSPKYLFRKEGQNVTLSCEQNLNHDAMYWYRQDPGQGLRLIYYSQIVNDFQKGDIAEGYSVSREKKESFPLTVTSAQKNPTAFYLCASSIVSGNSYEQYFGPGTRLTVT.

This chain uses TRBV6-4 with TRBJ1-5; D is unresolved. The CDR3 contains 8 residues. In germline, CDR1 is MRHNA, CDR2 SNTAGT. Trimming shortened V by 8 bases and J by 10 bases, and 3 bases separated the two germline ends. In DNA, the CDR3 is TGTGCCAGCGGCCCCCAGCATTTT. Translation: CASGPQHF.

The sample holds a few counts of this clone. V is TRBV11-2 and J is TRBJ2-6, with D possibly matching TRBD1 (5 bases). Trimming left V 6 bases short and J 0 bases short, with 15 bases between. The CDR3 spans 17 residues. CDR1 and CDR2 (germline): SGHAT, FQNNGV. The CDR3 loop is CASRTVNPYSGANVLTF. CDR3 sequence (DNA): TGTGCCAGCAGGACAGTAAATCCCTACTCTGGGGCCAACGTCCTGACTTTC. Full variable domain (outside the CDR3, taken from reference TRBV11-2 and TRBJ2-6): EAGVAQSPRYKIIEKRQSVAFWCNPISGHATLYWYQQILGQGPKLLIQFQNNGVVDDSQLPKDRFSAERLKGVDSTLKIQPAKLEDSAVYLCASRTVNPYSGANVLTFGAGSRLTVL.

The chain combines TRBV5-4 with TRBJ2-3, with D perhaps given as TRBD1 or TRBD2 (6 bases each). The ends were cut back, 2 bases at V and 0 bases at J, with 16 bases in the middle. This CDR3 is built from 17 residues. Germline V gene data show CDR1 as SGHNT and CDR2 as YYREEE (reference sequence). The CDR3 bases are TGTGCCAGCAGCTTTTCTCCGGGGGCCATCAGCACAGATACGCAGTATTTT. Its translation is CASSFSPGAISTDTQYF.

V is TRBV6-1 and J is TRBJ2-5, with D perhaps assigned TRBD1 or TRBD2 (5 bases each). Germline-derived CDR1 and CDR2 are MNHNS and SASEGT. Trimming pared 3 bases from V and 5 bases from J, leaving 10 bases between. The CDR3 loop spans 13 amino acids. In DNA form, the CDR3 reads TGTGCCAGCAGTGATGGGACCTTGGAGACCCAGTACTTC. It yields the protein CASSDGTLETQYF.

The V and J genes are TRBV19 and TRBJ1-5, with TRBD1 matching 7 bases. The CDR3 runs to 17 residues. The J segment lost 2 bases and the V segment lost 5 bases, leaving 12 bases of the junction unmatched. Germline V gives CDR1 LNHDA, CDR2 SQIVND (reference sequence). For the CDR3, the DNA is TGTGCCAGTAGTTTCAGGGGGGCGAACGTCGGCAATCAGCCCCAGCATTTT. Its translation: CASSFRGANVGNQPQHF. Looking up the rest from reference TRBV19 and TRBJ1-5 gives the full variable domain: DGGITQSPKYLFRKEGQNVTLSCEQNLNHDAMYWYRQDPGQGLRLIYYSQIVNDFQKGDIAEGYSVSREKKESFPLTVTSAQKNPTAFYLCASSFRGANVGNQPQHFGDGTRLSIL.

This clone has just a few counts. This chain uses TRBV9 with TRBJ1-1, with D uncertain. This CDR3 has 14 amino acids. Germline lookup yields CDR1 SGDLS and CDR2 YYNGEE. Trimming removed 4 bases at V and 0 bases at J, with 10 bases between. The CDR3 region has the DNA TGTGCCAGCAGCCCACCACACCTGAACACTGAAGCTTTCTTT. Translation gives CASSPPHLNTEAFF.

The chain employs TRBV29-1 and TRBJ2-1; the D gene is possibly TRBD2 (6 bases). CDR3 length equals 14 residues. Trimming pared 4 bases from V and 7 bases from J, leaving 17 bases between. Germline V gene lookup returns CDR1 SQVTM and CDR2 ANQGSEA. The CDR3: CSVVGGSVVNEQFF. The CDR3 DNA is TGCAGCGTTGTCGGGGGATCGGTAGTAAATGAGCAGTTCTTC.

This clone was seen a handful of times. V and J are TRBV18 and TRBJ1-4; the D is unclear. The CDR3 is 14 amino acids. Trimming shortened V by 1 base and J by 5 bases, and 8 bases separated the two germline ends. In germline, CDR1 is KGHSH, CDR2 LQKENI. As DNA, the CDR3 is TGTGCCAGCTCACCACGGGGTTTAAATGAAAAACTGTTTTTT. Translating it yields CASSPRGLNEKLFF. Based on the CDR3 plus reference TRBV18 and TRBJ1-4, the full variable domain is NAGVMQNPRHLVRRRGQEARLRCSPMKGHSHVYWYRQLPEEGLKFMVYLQKENIIDESGMPKERFSAEFPKEGPSILRIQQVVRGDSAAYFCASSPRGLNEKLFFGSGTQLSVL.

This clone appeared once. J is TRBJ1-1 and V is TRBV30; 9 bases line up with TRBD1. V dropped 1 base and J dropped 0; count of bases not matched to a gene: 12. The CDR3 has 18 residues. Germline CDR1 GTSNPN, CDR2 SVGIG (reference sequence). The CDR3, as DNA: TGTGCCTGGAGTGACATTCACAGGGGGCCCCCTATGAACACTGAAGCTTTCTTT. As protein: CAWSDIHRGPPMNTEAFF.

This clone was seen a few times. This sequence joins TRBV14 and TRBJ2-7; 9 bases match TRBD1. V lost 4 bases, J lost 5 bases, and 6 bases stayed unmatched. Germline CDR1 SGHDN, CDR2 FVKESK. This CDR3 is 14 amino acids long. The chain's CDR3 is CASSRDRVLDEQYF. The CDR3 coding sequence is TGTGCCAGCAGCCGGGACAGGGTGTTAGACGAGCAGTACTTC.

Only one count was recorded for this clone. The CDR3, as DNA: TGTGCCAGCAGCCTAGGTTCCGGGATACCCTCCTACGAGCAGTACTTC. It specifies CASSLGSGIPSYEQYF. The rearrangement links TRBV28 to TRBJ2-7, with D tentatively TRBD2 (5 bases). CDR3 length: 16 residues. V was trimmed by 6 bases and J by 0 bases, leaving 18 bases between them. Germline V gene sequence: CDR1 MDHEN, CDR2 SYDVKM.

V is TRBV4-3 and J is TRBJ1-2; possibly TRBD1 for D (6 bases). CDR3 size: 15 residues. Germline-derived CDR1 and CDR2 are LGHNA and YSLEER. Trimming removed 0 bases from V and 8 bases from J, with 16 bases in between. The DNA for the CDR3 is TGCGCCAGCAGCCAAGATCTAGGGGGTTGGGAAGGCTACACCTTC. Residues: CASSQDLGGWEGYTF.